This T cell receptor beta chain was obtained from a study of shared clonotypes between healthy human individuals. Assay execution proceeded at the deep level. This table comes from immunoSEQ multiplex PCR, and its TCRdb copy is limited to in-frame clones, with some not included. Of over a million clones in the sample, roughly 80% were seen once. Only a few counts were recorded for this clone. Its antigen remains unidentified. General study findings and limits: In this cohort, only blood was sampled, and tissue repertoires likely differ. Around 5% was the fraction of naive CD4 clonotypes found shared across a few donors.

The V segment lost 4 bases and the J segment 3 bases; nucleotides outside the gene matches: 9. CDR1 is LNHDA and CDR2 is SQIVND in the germline V gene (reference sequence). This CDR3 has 15 residues. The sequence was obtained from a man between 18 and 29 years old in good health. The chain links TRBV19 to TRBJ2-7; TRBD1 matches at 7 bases. Specimen: memory CD4+ T cells sorted from blood. Subset in this sample: CD45RA-negative fraction. In nucleotides, the CDR3 is TGTGCCAGTAGTACGACGACAGGGAAGGGCTACGAGCAGTACTTC. Protein sequence: CASSTTTGKGYEQYF.